This TCR beta chain was captured by sequencing in a study of T cell repertoires in cytomegalovirus infection. The overall study: Public signatures in TCR beta pointed to CMV infection and matching HLA type. Broader study findings: Predominance within the ex vivo response was attributable to HLA-C-restricted CMV-specific TCR beta clonotypes. Carriers of CMV and the relevant HLA type were discriminated by public TCR beta frequency.

This clonotype was picked up a small number of times. Its antigen is currently unknown. TCRdb re-derived calls from the reads in MiXCR, one entry per CDR3 protein. The data show more than 350,000 distinct CDR3 sequences, approximately 32% seen once. The V end lost 3 bases, the J end lost 2 bases, and 12 bases lay between the germline ends. Germline V gives CDR1 LNHNV, CDR2 YYDKDF (reference sequence). The CDR3 is 15 residues long. Sequencing used PBMCs. The clonotype comes from a human donor in good health (CMV status not recorded). Some clones in this sample may be carry-over from other donors' samples. The chain links TRBV15 to TRBJ2-3; no definite D call. This CDR3 is CATSSWSRNTDTQYF. The CDR3 DNA reads as TGTGCCACCAGCAGCTGGAGTAGGAACACAGATACGCAGTATTTT.